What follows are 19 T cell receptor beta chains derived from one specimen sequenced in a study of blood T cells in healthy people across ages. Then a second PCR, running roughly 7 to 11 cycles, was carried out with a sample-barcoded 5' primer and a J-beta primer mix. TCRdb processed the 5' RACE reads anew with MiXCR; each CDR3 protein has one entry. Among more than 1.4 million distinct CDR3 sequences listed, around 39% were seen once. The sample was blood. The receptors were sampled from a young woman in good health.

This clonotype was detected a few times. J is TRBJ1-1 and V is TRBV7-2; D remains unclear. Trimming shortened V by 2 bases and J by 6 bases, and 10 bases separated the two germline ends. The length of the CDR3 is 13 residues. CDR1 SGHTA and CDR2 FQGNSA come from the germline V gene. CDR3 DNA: TGTGCCAGCAGCTTATACGGACCTGCTGAAGCTTTCTTT. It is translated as CASSLYGPAEAFF.

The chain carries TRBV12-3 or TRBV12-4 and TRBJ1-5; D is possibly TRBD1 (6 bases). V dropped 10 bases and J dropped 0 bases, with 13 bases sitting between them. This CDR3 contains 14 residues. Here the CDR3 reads CATGRGISNQPQHF. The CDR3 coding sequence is TGTGCCACCGGGAGGGGGATTAGCAATCAGCCCCAGCATTTT.

The CDR3 reads CASSLVFGHNEQFF. The CDR3 DNA reads TGTGCCAGCAGCTTAGTCTTCGGACACAATGAGCAGTTCTTC. V and J are TRBV11-2 and TRBJ2-1; no firm D call. Germline V lookup: CDR1 SGHAT, CDR2 FQNNGV. V lost 1 base, J lost 5 bases, and 9 bases lay in between. The CDR3 covers 14 residues.

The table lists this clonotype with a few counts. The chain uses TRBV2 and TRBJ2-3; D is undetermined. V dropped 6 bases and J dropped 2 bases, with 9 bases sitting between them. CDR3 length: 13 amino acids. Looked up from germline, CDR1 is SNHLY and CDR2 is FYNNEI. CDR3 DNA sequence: TGTGCCAGCAGGAGGATGAACACAGATACGCAGTATTTT. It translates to CASRRMNTDTQYF.

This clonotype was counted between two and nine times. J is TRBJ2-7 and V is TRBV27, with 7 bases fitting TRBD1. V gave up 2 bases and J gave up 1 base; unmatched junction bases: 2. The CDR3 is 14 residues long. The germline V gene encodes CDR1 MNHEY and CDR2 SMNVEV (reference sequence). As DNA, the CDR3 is TGTGCCAGCAGTTTAAAGGGACAGTCCTACGAGCAGTACTTC. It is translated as CASSLKGQSYEQYF.

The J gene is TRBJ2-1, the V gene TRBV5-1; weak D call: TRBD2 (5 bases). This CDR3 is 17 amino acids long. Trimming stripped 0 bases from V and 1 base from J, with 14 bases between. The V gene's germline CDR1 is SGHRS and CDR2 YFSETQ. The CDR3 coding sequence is TGCGCCAGCAGCTTGGTCCAGAAAGCGGCGTCCTACAATGAGCAGTTCTTC. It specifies CASSLVQKAASYNEQFF.

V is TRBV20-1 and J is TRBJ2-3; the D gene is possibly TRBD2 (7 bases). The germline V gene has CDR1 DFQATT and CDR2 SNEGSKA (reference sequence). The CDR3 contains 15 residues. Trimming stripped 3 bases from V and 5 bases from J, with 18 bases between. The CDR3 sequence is CSARGASGGGDTQYF. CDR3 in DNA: TGCAGTGCTAGGGGGGCTAGCGGTGGGGGAGATACGCAGTATTTT.

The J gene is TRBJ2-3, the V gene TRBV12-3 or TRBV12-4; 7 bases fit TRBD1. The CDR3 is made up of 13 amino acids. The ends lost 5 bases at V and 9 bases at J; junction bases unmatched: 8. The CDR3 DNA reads TGTGCCAGCAGTATCAGGCAGGGGGTCACGCAGTATTTT. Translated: CASSIRQGVTQYF.

This chain's CDR3 is CASSFPGVLTEAFF. In DNA, the CDR3 is TGTGCCAGCAGCTTCCCAGGGGTGCTCACTGAAGCTTTCTTT. The V gene is TRBV5-5, the J gene TRBJ1-1, with TRBD1 as a possible D gene (6 bases). The V end lost 2 bases, the J end lost 4 bases, and 12 bases lay between the germline ends. CDR1 SGHKS and CDR2 YYEKEE come from the germline V gene (reference sequence). This CDR3 is built from 14 residues.

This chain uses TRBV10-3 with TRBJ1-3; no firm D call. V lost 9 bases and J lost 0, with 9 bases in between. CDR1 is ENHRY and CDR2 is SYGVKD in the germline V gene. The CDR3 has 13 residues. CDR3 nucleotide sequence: TGTGCCATAACTTTCGGCTCTGGAAACACCATATATTTT. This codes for CAITFGSGNTIYF.

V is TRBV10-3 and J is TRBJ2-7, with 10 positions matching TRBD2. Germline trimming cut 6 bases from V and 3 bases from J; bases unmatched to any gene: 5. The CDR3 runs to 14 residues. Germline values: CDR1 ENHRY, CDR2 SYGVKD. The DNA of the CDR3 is TGTGCCATCAGCTTTAGCGGGAGGTTCTACGAGCAGTACTTC. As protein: CAISFSGRFYEQYF.

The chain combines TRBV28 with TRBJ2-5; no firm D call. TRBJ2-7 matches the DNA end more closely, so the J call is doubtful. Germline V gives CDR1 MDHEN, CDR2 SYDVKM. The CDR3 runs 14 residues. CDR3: CASSPQGFVDEQYF. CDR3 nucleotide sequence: TGTGCCAGCAGCCCCCAAGGCTTCGTGGACGAGCAGTACTTC.

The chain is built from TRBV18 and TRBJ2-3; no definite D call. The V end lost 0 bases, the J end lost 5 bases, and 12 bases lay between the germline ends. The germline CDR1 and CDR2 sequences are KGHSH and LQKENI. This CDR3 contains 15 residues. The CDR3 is CASSPPDPSGDTQYF. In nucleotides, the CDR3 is TGTGCCAGCTCACCACCGGACCCATCTGGAGATACGCAGTATTTT.

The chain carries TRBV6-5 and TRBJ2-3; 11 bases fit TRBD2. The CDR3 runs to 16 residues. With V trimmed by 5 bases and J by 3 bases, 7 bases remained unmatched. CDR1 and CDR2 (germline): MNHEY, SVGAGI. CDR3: CASSPSTSGTTDTQYF. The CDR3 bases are TGTGCCAGCAGTCCCTCGACTAGCGGGACGACAGATACGCAGTATTTT.

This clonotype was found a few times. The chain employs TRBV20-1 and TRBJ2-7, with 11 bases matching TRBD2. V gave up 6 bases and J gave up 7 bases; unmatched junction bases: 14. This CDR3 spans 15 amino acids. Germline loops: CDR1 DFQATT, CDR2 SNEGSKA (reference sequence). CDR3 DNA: TGCAGTGCCAAAGGGCTAGCGGGGGGTTACAATGAGCAGTACTTC. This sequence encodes CSAKGLAGGYNEQYF.

This chain's CDR3 is CASSQDIGGVLEQFF. CDR3 DNA sequence: TGCGCCAGCAGCCAAGATATTGGAGGGGTTTTGGAGCAGTTCTTC. This chain joins TRBV4-1 and TRBJ2-1; tentative D call: TRBD2 (6 bases). Trimming pared 0 bases from V and 10 bases from J, leaving 16 bases between. Germline loops: CDR1 MGHRA, CDR2 YSYEKL. The CDR3 spans 15 residues.

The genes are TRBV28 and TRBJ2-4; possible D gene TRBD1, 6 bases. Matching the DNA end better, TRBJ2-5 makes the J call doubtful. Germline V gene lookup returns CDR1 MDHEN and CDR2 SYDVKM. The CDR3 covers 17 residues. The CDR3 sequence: CASSPAGQPTPRETQYF. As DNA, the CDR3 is TGTGCCAGCAGTCCGGCCGGACAGCCGACCCCTCGGGAGACCCAGTACTTC.

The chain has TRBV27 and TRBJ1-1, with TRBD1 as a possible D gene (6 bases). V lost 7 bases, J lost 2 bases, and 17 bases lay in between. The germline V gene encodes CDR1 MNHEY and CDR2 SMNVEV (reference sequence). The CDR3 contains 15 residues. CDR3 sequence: CASIHRALGNTEAFF. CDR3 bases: TGTGCCAGCATACACAGGGCTCTAGGAAACACTGAAGCTTTCTTT.

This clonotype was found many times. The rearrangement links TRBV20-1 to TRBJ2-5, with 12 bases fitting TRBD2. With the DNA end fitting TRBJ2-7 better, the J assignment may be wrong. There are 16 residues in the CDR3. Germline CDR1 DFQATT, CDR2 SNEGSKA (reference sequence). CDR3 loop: CSAPRTSGDGLSEQYF. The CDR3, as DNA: TGCAGTGCTCCCCGGACTAGCGGGGACGGATTAAGCGAGCAGTACTTC.